The following is a TCR beta chain sequence with its context. Its specificity is unknown. V trimming: 0 bases; J trimming: 7 bases; junction bases outside the gene matches: 3. This CDR3 has 14 amino acids. The PCR ran on 60 Vbeta and 13 Jbeta primers. Sequenced by immunoSEQ multiplex PCR; TCRdb stores in-frame clones only, minus some. This sample has 130,000 or so clones; roughly 77% occur once, and the top ten carry 3% to 3.5%. The sample originates from a study of cytomegalovirus exposure and HLA in healthy donors. Study-level results: When analyzed later, a missense DCLRE1C variant was found to be linked to TCR beta V- and J-gene trimming. A reported reduction in N-insertions relative to the approximately 690-donor mean was seen in an Asian-associated ancestry cluster in a later analysis. Analyzed later, most CMV-associated TCR beta chains appeared HLA-restricted.

The specimen sequenced was PBMCs. This receptor was identified in a man in his forties or fifties in good health and CMV-seronegative. This sequence joins TRBV23-1 and TRBJ1-2; 9 bases fit TRBD1. Being an ORF, TRBV23-1 has a function that is uncertain. CDR3 nucleotide sequence: TGCGCCAGCAGTCAATCGATGACAGGGGGTGGCTACACCTTC. Translation: CASSQSMTGGGYTF.